The 24 T cell receptor beta chains presented below share a single source sample, sequenced in a study of CD8 T cells in Susac syndrome. Random hexamers were used to reverse transcribe an amount of roughly 0.5 to 1 ug RNA. TCRdb processed the immunoSEQ multiplex PCR reads anew with MiXCR; each CDR3 protein has one entry. Of 250,000 to 350,000 distinct CDR3 sequences in the sample, just over 90% were seen once. Sequencing input: CD4+ T cells from PBMCs. The receptors were gathered from a human donor with multiple sclerosis.

This clonotype was recorded a few times. The chain links TRBV11-2 to TRBJ2-6, with D perhaps matching TRBD1 (6 bases). The CDR3 consists of 19 residues. The ends were cut back, 6 bases at V and 0 bases at J, with 21 bases in the middle. CDR1 and CDR2 from the germline V gene are SGHAT and FQNNGV. The chain's CDR3 is CASRRMSGERNSGANVLTF. The CDR3 region has the DNA TGTGCCAGCAGGCGGATGTCAGGGGAACGAAACTCTGGGGCCAACGTCCTGACTTTC.

This clonotype appeared a single time. The V gene is TRBV2, the J gene TRBJ1-2; 9 bases map to TRBD1. This CDR3 has 19 amino acids. V dropped 5 bases and J dropped 4; count of bases not matched to a gene: 20. Germline V CDR1 and CDR2: SNHLY, FYNNEI. This CDR3 reads CASSSTWGDRVSVGYGYTF. The CDR3 DNA reads as TGTGCCAGCAGTTCGACTTGGGGGGACAGGGTTTCTGTCGGCTATGGCTACACCTTC.

This sequence joins TRBV29-1 and TRBJ2-1; 8 bases agree with TRBD2. Unmatched junction bases numbered 5, after V lost 4 bases and J lost 6 bases. CDR3 length equals 13 residues. Looked up from germline, CDR1 is SQVTM and CDR2 is ANQGSEA. For the CDR3, the DNA is TGCAGCGTTGGACTAGCGCCGGGCAATGAGCAGTTCTTC. It yields the protein CSVGLAPGNEQFF.

This clonotype was seen a single time. The chain combines TRBV5-1 with TRBJ2-5, with 7 bases that match TRBD2. Germline-derived CDR1 and CDR2 are SGHRS and YFSETQ. CDR3 length equals 16 residues. With 0 bases clipped from V and 2 bases from J, the junction kept 7 bases outside the gene matches. This chain's CDR3 is CASSLDTLAVQETQYF. The DNA of the CDR3 is TGCGCCAGCAGCTTGGATACGCTAGCGGTGCAAGAGACCCAGTACTTC.

The rearrangement joins TRBV6-5 to TRBJ1-1; perhaps TRBD1 as D (5 bases). V dropped 2 bases and J dropped 7 bases, with 14 bases sitting between them. Per germline, CDR1 MNHEY and CDR2 SVGAGI. The CDR3 has 14 amino acids. The CDR3 loop reads CASSYPGPGGEAFF. The CDR3 coding sequence is TGTGCCAGCAGTTACCCGGGACCGGGAGGTGAAGCTTTCTTT.

The gene calls are TRBV27 and TRBJ1-3; D gene unclear. Trimming cost V 8 bases and J 4 bases, with 12 bases left between them. Germline-derived CDR1 and CDR2 are MNHEY and SMNVEV (reference sequence). The CDR3 is 13 residues long. CDR3 bases: TGTGCCAGCCGGAGGCAGCCGGGAAACACCATATATTTT. This gives the protein CASRRQPGNTIYF.

This clonotype was recorded once. The chain joins TRBV7-8 to TRBJ1-2, with TRBD1 as a possible D gene (5 bases). V lost 5 bases to trimming and J lost 3 bases, with 16 bases between them. The length of the CDR3 is 15 residues. Per the germline V gene, CDR1 is SGHVS and CDR2 is FQNEAQ. The CDR3 sequence: CASSATGGLDYGYTF. The CDR3 DNA sequence: TGTGCCAGCAGCGCTACTGGGGGTTTGGACTATGGCTACACCTTC.

This clonotype was detected a few times. The rearrangement uses TRBV25-1 and TRBJ2-2; 10 positions agree with TRBD2. The CDR3 spans 15 residues. Germline CDR1 reads MGHDK; CDR2 reads SYGVNS. Losses at the gene ends were 6 bases for V and 2 bases for J; bases not matched to a gene: 3. The CDR3 loop is CASSPSGGNTGELFF. The DNA for the CDR3 is TGTGCCAGCAGCCCTAGCGGGGGTAACACCGGGGAGCTGTTTTTT.

The V gene is TRBV4-2, the J gene TRBJ2-1; 11 nucleotides line up with TRBD2. CDR1 LGHNA and CDR2 YNFKEQ come from the germline V gene. The length of the CDR3 is 19 residues. J lost 4 bases, V lost 1 base, and 12 bases had no gene match. Here the CDR3 DNA reads TGTGCCAGCAGCCAAGCTGCCGGGACTAGCGGAGGGACGTACAATGAGCAGTTCTTC. It translates to CASSQAAGTSGGTYNEQFF.

The J gene is TRBJ2-7, the V gene TRBV7-9; 8 nucleotides agree with TRBD1. Germline CDR1 is SEHNR and CDR2 is FQNEAQ (reference sequence). V shed 5 bases, J shed 3 bases, and the junction held 9 bases outside the gene matches. CDR3 length equals 15 residues. The CDR3 DNA follows: TGTGCCAGCAGCCAAGACAGGGGCCGCCTCTACGAGCAGTACTTC. Encoded protein: CASSQDRGRLYEQYF.

The CDR3 DNA reads as TGTGCCAGCAGCACTGCGGGCAGGAACAATGAGCAGTTCTTC. Amino acid sequence: CASSTAGRNNEQFF. V gene TRBV11-2 combines with J gene TRBJ2-1; D possibly corresponds to TRBD2 (5 bases). CDR3 length: 14 amino acids. V lost 5 bases to trimming and J lost 5 bases, with 13 bases between them. Looked up from germline, CDR1 is SGHAT and CDR2 is FQNNGV.

The rearrangement links TRBV30 to TRBJ2-4, with TRBD2 matching over 14 bases. The germline V gene has CDR1 GTSNPN and CDR2 SVGIG (reference sequence). The J segment lost 6 bases and the V segment lost 5 bases, leaving 12 bases of the junction unmatched. This CDR3 has 17 residues. In DNA, the CDR3 is TGTGCCTGGGGACGGGGACTAGCGGGAGTGACGGTAAACATTCAGTACTTC. Its protein is CAWGRGLAGVTVNIQYF.

V is TRBV29-1 and J is TRBJ1-2, with 7 bases lining up with TRBD1. The ends lost 7 bases at V and 3 bases at J; junction bases unmatched: 11. Germline CDR1 SQVTM, CDR2 ANQGSEA. The CDR3 contains 14 residues. The CDR3 DNA sequence: TGCAGCGCCGGTGCGGACAGGACAGACTATGGCTACACCTTC. Translation: CSAGADRTDYGYTF.

The genes are TRBV3-1 and TRBJ1-1; D not resolved. CDR3 length: 14 amino acids. Trimming took off 4 bases at V and 11 bases at J, with 20 bases between the two ends. Germline CDR1 is LGHDT and CDR2 is YNNKEL (reference sequence). Here the CDR3 DNA reads TGTGCCAGCAGCCCCGTAGCCCCGGTCTCGGGGGCTTTCTTT. Protein sequence: CASSPVAPVSGAFF.

The rearrangement links TRBV29-1 to TRBJ2-1, with 12 bases identical to TRBD2. This CDR3 is built from 14 residues. Per germline, CDR1 SQVTM and CDR2 ANQGSEA. V shed 3 bases, J shed 4 bases, and the junction held 1 base outside the gene matches. The CDR3 sequence is CSVEGTSGYNEQFF. CDR3 sequence (DNA): TGCAGCGTTGAGGGGACTAGCGGGTACAATGAGCAGTTCTTC.

This chain connects TRBV3-1 to TRBJ1-2, with 8 bases identical to TRBD1. The CDR3 runs 12 residues. Trimming removed 6 bases from V and 4 bases from J; junction bases left unmatched: 1. From germline, CDR1 is LGHDT and CDR2 YNNKEL (reference sequence). Here the CDR3 DNA reads TGTGCCAGCAGGGACAGGGTCTATGGCTACACCTTC. Amino acid sequence: CASRDRVYGYTF.

The V and J genes are TRBV6-1 and TRBJ2-5, with TRBD2 identical over 15 bases. CDR3 length: 17 amino acids. After removal of 0 bases from V and 5 bases from J, the junction contained 4 bases not matched to a gene. Germline lookup yields CDR1 MNHNS and CDR2 SASEGT. CDR3 coding DNA: TGTGCCAGCAGTGAAGCGCTTGGACTAGCGGGAGGGGAGACCCAGTACTTC. Translation gives CASSEALGLAGGETQYF.

V usage is TRBV2 and J usage is TRBJ1-5, with TRBD1 identical over 10 bases. The CDR3 loop spans 15 amino acids. The J segment lost 7 bases and the V segment lost 5 bases, leaving 8 bases of the junction unmatched. Germline lookup yields CDR1 SNHLY and CDR2 FYNNEI. CDR3 sequence: CASSLRQGARQPQHF. The CDR3 DNA sequence: TGTGCCAGCAGTCTCAGACAGGGGGCAAGACAGCCCCAGCATTTT.

The CDR3 loop reads CAWSLKRVGGYTF. The CDR3 DNA follows: TGTGCCTGGAGTCTAAAAAGGGTAGGAGGCTACACCTTC. The chain joins TRBV30 to TRBJ1-2; D uncertain. V was shortened by 2 bases and J by 8 bases, with 15 bases between the two germline ends. Germline V gene data show CDR1 as GTSNPN and CDR2 as SVGIG (reference sequence). This CDR3 is built from 13 residues.

The chain uses TRBV20-1 and TRBJ1-4; possible D gene TRBD1, 5 bases. CDR3 size: 14 residues. V dropped 3 bases and J dropped 7 bases, with 15 bases sitting between them. The V gene's germline CDR1 is DFQATT and CDR2 SNEGSKA (reference sequence). The CDR3 nucleotides read TGCAGTGCTAGGGGGACGTGGAGTTTTGAAAAACTGTTTTTT. Amino acids: CSARGTWSFEKLFF.

The rearrangement links TRBV20-1 to TRBJ2-7; 7 bases match TRBD1. The CDR3 is made up of 15 amino acids. The trim removed 6 bases at V and 0 bases at J, leaving 11 bases unmatched. Germline values: CDR1 DFQATT, CDR2 SNEGSKA (reference sequence). CDR3 DNA sequence: TGCAGTGCCCAGGGGGTTAGATTCCCCTCCTACGAGCAGTACTTC. Protein product: CSAQGVRFPSYEQYF.

This chain's CDR3 is CASSYDYRDEQYF. The CDR3 DNA is TGTGCCAGCAGTTACGACTACAGGGACGAGCAGTACTTC. This chain links TRBV6-5 with TRBJ2-7; a weak D match, TRBD1 (6 bases). Trimming left V 2 bases short and J 5 bases short, with 10 bases between. This CDR3 comprises 13 residues. Germline CDR1 is MNHEY and CDR2 is SVGAGI.

The rearrangement links TRBV28 to TRBJ2-4; D remains unclear. The CDR3 runs 13 residues. Trimming stripped 7 bases from V and 0 bases from J, with 7 bases between. Germline V gene sequence: CDR1 MDHEN, CDR2 SYDVKM. This CDR3 is CASTVAAKNIQYF. CDR3 nucleotide sequence: TGTGCCAGCACAGTGGCAGCCAAAAACATTCAGTACTTC.

This sequence joins TRBV19 and TRBJ2-5; tentatively, D is TRBD1 (6 bases). The V end lost 4 bases, the J end lost 4 bases, and 10 bases lay between the germline ends. The CDR3 is 13 residues long. CDR1 is LNHDA and CDR2 is SQIVND in the germline V gene (reference sequence). CDR3 in DNA: TGTGCCAGTAGTACACAGGGCGGAGAGACCCAGTACTTC. Its translation: CASSTQGGETQYF.